This entry lists 14 T cell receptor beta chains sequenced from one sample in a study of spatial heterogeneity in lung cancer. TCRdb reprocessed the 5' RACE reads via MiXCR and lists one record per CDR3 protein. The sample records some 41,000 distinct CDR3 sequences, about 6.7% being singletons. As for time point: sample taken at primary tumor resection. Unsorted tumor, nontumor lung tissue or cryopreserved PBMC supplied the whole RNA. The specimen was PBMCs, collected at surgery. These receptor sequences come from a female donor with early-stage non-small cell lung cancer.

V usage is TRBV11-2 and J usage is TRBJ2-4; D remains unclear. V lost 5 bases and J lost 0, with 8 bases in between. The CDR3 contains 14 residues. CDR1 and CDR2 (germline): SGHAT, FQNNGV. The chain's CDR3 is CASSAQAAKNIQYF. CDR3 bases: TGTGCCAGCAGCGCCCAGGCAGCCAAAAACATTCAGTACTTC.

There are many counts of this clonotype. The V call is TRBV7-9, the J call TRBJ2-5, with 9 bases matching TRBD2. Germline assignment: CDR1 SEHNR and CDR2 FQNEAQ (reference sequence). The CDR3 consists of 16 residues. V lost 5 bases to trimming and J lost 2 bases; unmatched junction nucleotides: 9. The CDR3 protein is CASSPAASGEQETQYF. DNA of the CDR3: TGTGCCAGCAGCCCGGCCGCTAGCGGGGAACAAGAGACCCAGTACTTC. The whole variable domain, remainder taken from reference TRBV7-9 and TRBJ2-5, is DTGVSQNPRHKITKRGQNVTFRCDPISEHNRLYWYRQTLGQGPEFLTYFQNEAQLEKSRLLSDRFSAERPKGSFSTLEIQRTEQGDSAMYLCASSPAASGEQETQYFGPGTRLLVL.

This clonotype was seen at least ten times. The chain uses TRBV6-2 or TRBV6-3 and TRBJ2-1; D is possibly TRBD2 (6 bases). This CDR3 is 15 amino acids long. V was clipped by 5 bases and J by 7 bases, with 18 bases between them. Germline V gene sequence: CDR1 MNHEY, CDR2 SVGEGT. The CDR3 nucleotides are TGTGCCAGCAGTCCACGGGGGTTCCCTCGGAATGAGCAGTTCTTC. The encoded protein is CASSPRGFPRNEQFF.

The rearrangement uses TRBV7-2 and TRBJ2-5, with no clear D. CDR3 size: 15 residues. V lost 4 bases and J lost 5, with 17 bases in between. The germline V gene encodes CDR1 SGHTA and CDR2 FQGNSA. This CDR3 reads CASSSAPDLRETQYF. The CDR3 DNA sequence: TGTGCCAGCAGCTCCGCCCCGGACCTGCGGGAGACCCAGTACTTC.

The sample holds a few counts of this clonotype. V is TRBV7-9 and J is TRBJ2-1, with TRBD2 identical over 7 bases. This CDR3 region has 17 residues. After removal of 3 bases from V and 0 bases from J, the junction contained 8 bases not matched to a gene. Germline V gene sequence: CDR1 SEHNR, CDR2 FQNEAQ (reference sequence). CDR3: CASSFETSSGSYNEQFF. For the CDR3, the DNA is TGTGCCAGCAGCTTCGAGACTAGCAGCGGCTCCTACAATGAGCAGTTCTTC.

This clonotype was recorded many times. J is TRBJ1-5 and V is TRBV18; tentatively, D is TRBD1 (5 bases). Germline assignment: CDR1 KGHSH and CDR2 LQKENI. The CDR3 sequence is 15 residues long. V was cut by 6 bases and J by 6 bases, with 18 bases left in between. The CDR3 is CASSQDRQVTQPQHF. The DNA for the CDR3 is TGTGCCAGCTCTCAAGACAGACAAGTCACTCAGCCCCAGCATTTT.

This clonotype was detected many times. The J gene is TRBJ2-3, the V gene TRBV5-1, with 7 bases identical to TRBD1. The junction had 5 bases not matched to a gene; V was cut back by 0 bases and J by 1 base. Germline CDR1 SGHRS, CDR2 YFSETQ. This CDR3 is 16 amino acids long. The CDR3 nucleotides are TGCGCCAGCAGCTTGGATGGACAGGTGCGCACAGATACGCAGTATTTT. It specifies CASSLDGQVRTDTQYF.

V gene TRBV6-2 or TRBV6-3 combines with J gene TRBJ1-2, with TRBD1 matching over 7 bases. Germline-derived CDR1 and CDR2 are MNHEY and SVGEGT. There are 14 residues in the CDR3. The V and J ends lost 6 bases and 4 bases, in that order; junction bases with no gene match: 8. This CDR3 reads CASREQGSGYGYTF. CDR3 in DNA: TGTGCCAGCAGGGAACAGGGGAGCGGCTATGGCTACACCTTC.

This clonotype was seen repeatedly, ten times or more. The chain combines TRBV14 with TRBJ1-3; D is perhaps TRBD1 (6 bases). The CDR3 runs to 19 residues. The V gene's germline CDR1 is SGHDN and CDR2 FVKESK. V gave up 4 bases and J gave up 2 bases, with 24 bases separating them. CDR3 residues: CASSPPGTPLTITGNTIYF. The DNA of the CDR3 is TGTGCCAGCAGCCCCCCCGGGACACCGCTGACTATCACTGGAAACACCATATATTTT.

CDR3: CASSLGARLGHYGYTF. In DNA form, the CDR3 reads TGTGCCAGCAGTTTAGGGGCGCGGCTTGGTCACTATGGCTACACCTTC. The rearrangement joins TRBV12-3 or TRBV12-4 to TRBJ1-2; D unclear. The CDR3 has 16 amino acids. V was shortened by 1 base and J by 3 bases, with 15 bases between the two germline ends.

This clonotype came up a few times. V usage is TRBV7-6 and J usage is TRBJ1-3; 7 bases are a match to TRBD1. J was trimmed by 0 bases and V by 3 bases; bases with no gene match: 8. There are 17 residues in the CDR3. In germline, CDR1 is SGHVS, CDR2 FNYEAQ. CDR3 DNA: TGTGCCAGCAGCTTGTTCAGGGGGGCGGACTCTGGAAACACCATATATTTT. It translates to CASSLFRGADSGNTIYF.

In its sample, this clonotype was seen a few times. The chain couples TRBV7-9 to TRBJ1-1; no clear D. CDR1 is SEHNR and CDR2 is FQNEAQ in the germline V gene (reference sequence). Deletions cut 0 bases from V and 1 base from J, with 9 bases between. The CDR3 is made up of 15 amino acids. CDR3 protein: CASSLAAAGNTEAFF. The CDR3 DNA reads as TGTGCCAGCAGCTTAGCGGCGGCAGGGAACACTGAAGCTTTCTTT.

This clonotype was picked up many times. V gene TRBV7-9 combines with J gene TRBJ2-1; tentative D call: TRBD1 (5 bases). Germline CDR1 and CDR2: SEHNR and FQNEAQ (reference sequence). V dropped 1 base and J dropped 3 bases, with 19 bases sitting between them. The CDR3 consists of 18 residues. CDR3 sequence (DNA): TGTGCCAGCAGCTTAGAAGGGCAGGGTCCGGGCATCTACAATGAGCAGTTCTTC. It codes for CASSLEGQGPGIYNEQFF.

The V and J genes are TRBV6-1 and TRBJ2-1; D may be TRBD2 (7 bases). There are 15 residues in the CDR3. With 2 bases removed from V and 2 bases from J, the gap between germline ends came to 10 bases. Germline loops: CDR1 MNHNS, CDR2 SASEGT. The CDR3 loop is CASSERGGAYNEQFF. For the CDR3, the DNA is TGTGCCAGCAGTGAAAGGGGGGGCGCCTACAATGAGCAGTTCTTC.